These 29 T cell receptor beta chains were sequenced from one sample in a study of cytomegalovirus exposure and HLA in healthy donors. PCR used 60 Vbeta primers and 13 Jbeta primers. Generated by immunoSEQ multiplex PCR, the TCRdb table keeps only in-frame clones and is missing some. This table has about 160,000 clones, almost 85% appearing once. Sequenced input: PBMCs. The receptors come from a boy between 2 and 10 years old in good health and CMV-seronegative.

J is TRBJ2-1 and V is TRBV9; TRBD2 matches 9 bases. Germline CDR1 and CDR2: SGDLS and YYNGEE. The CDR3 is 14 amino acids. The ends lost 0 bases at V and 9 bases at J; junction bases unmatched: 4. Here the CDR3 reads CASSVGGRAAEQFF. CDR3 sequence (DNA): TGTGCCAGCAGCGTAGGCGGGAGGGCCGCTGAGCAGTTCTTC.

The J gene is TRBJ1-1, the V gene TRBV7-9; tentatively, D is TRBD1 (5 bases). This CDR3 comprises 13 residues. Germline V gene sequence: CDR1 SEHNR, CDR2 FQNEAQ (reference sequence). Trimming took 8 bases from V and 1 from J, leaving 11 bases between them. In DNA, the CDR3 is TGTGCCAGCCTGGGACTCCAGAACACTGAAGCTTTCTTT. Protein product: CASLGLQNTEAFF.

The J gene is TRBJ2-7, the V gene TRBV11-2, with 11 bases that match TRBD1. CDR3 length: 14 residues. Germline loops: CDR1 SGHAT, CDR2 FQNNGV. Losses at the gene ends were 4 bases for V and 3 bases for J; bases not matched to a gene: 2. The CDR3 nucleotides are TGTGCCAGCAGCTCAGGGACAGGGGGCTACGAGCAGTACTTC. Encoded protein: CASSSGTGGYEQYF.

The chain combines TRBV7-9 with TRBJ1-3, with D perhaps TRBD1 (6 bases). Looked up from germline, CDR1 is SEHNR and CDR2 is FQNEAQ (reference sequence). V was trimmed by 6 bases and J by 3 bases, leaving 12 bases between them. The CDR3 is made up of 14 amino acids. The CDR3 DNA follows: TGTGCCAGCAGACGTGAGGGGGTTGGAAACACCATATATTTT. Protein: CASRREGVGNTIYF. Combining the CDR3 with reference TRBV7-9 and TRBJ1-3 gives the whole variable domain DTGVSQNPRHKITKRGQNVTFRCDPISEHNRLYWYRQTLGQGPEFLTYFQNEAQLEKSRLLSDRFSAERPKGSFSTLEIQRTEQGDSAMYLCASRREGVGNTIYFGEGSWLTVV.

The V gene is TRBV5-1, the J gene TRBJ2-3; 15 bases align to TRBD2. Trimming removed 2 bases from V and 3 bases from J; junction bases left unmatched: 1. The CDR3 length is 16 residues. CDR1 SGHRS and CDR2 YFSETQ come from the germline V gene. For the CDR3, the DNA is TGCGCCAGCAGCTTTGGACTAGCGGGAGGGACAGATACGCAGTATTTT. It is translated as CASSFGLAGGTDTQYF.

This rearrangement joins TRBV4-1 to TRBJ1-4, with 8 bases fitting TRBD1. The CDR3 runs 17 residues. V dropped 1 base and J dropped 6; count of bases not matched to a gene: 10. Germline CDR1 reads MGHRA; CDR2 reads YSYEKL. The CDR3 nucleotides are TGCGCCAGCAGCCAAGGCGTGACAGGGGATGGCGATGAAAAACTGTTTTTT. This encodes CASSQGVTGDGDEKLFF.

This clone was detected once. The chain uses TRBV19 and TRBJ1-5, with D maybe TRBD1 (6 bases). This CDR3 region has 17 residues. V lost 7 bases to trimming and J lost 4 bases, with 23 bases between them. Germline V gives CDR1 LNHDA, CDR2 SQIVND (reference sequence). The CDR3 is CASTPRLIGQINQPQHF. CDR3 in DNA: TGTGCCAGTACCCCCCGCCTGATCGGACAGATTAATCAGCCCCAGCATTTT.

The sample holds a few counts of this clone. CDR3 residues: CASSPGLAGVIETQYF. In DNA form, the CDR3 reads TGTGCCAGCAGCCCGGGACTAGCGGGAGTGATTGAGACCCAGTACTTC. The chain is built from TRBV7-9 and TRBJ2-5, with TRBD2 identical over 14 bases. V trimming: 5 bases; J trimming: 5 bases; junction bases outside the gene matches: 7. This CDR3 spans 16 amino acids. Germline assignment: CDR1 SEHNR and CDR2 FQNEAQ (reference sequence).

The gene calls are TRBV5-1 and TRBJ1-1; D not certain. From germline, CDR1 is SGHRS and CDR2 YFSETQ. The CDR3 has 13 residues. Deletions cut 4 bases from V and 0 bases from J, with 7 bases between. CDR3 sequence: CASSPEMNTEAFF. In DNA, the CDR3 is TGCGCCAGCAGCCCCGAGATGAACACTGAAGCTTTCTTT. Combining the CDR3 with reference TRBV5-1 and TRBJ1-1 gives the whole variable domain KAGVTQTPRYLIKTRGQQVTLSCSPISGHRSVSWYQQTPGQGLQFLFEYFSETQRNKGNFPGRFSGRQFSNSRSEMNVSTLELGDSALYLCASSPEMNTEAFFGQGTRLTVV.

V and J are TRBV27 and TRBJ1-1, with D perhaps TRBD1 (6 bases). Germline V CDR1 and CDR2: MNHEY, SMNVEV (reference sequence). Trimming pared 2 bases from V and 8 bases from J, leaving 6 bases between. This CDR3 spans 11 amino acids. CDR3 amino acids: CASSLGTEAFF. As DNA, the CDR3 is TGTGCCAGCAGTTTAGGGACAGAAGCTTTCTTT.

This clone occurred once. This chain connects TRBV28 to TRBJ1-5, with D hard to call. Germline lookup yields CDR1 MDHEN and CDR2 SYDVKM. The CDR3 contains 15 residues. The germline V and J ends were trimmed by 5 bases and 5 bases, with 16 bases remaining between them. The CDR3 region is CASSPRSPWDQPQHF. The CDR3 region has the DNA TGTGCCAGCAGTCCTAGGTCACCCTGGGATCAGCCCCAGCATTTT.

The chain carries TRBV6-5 and TRBJ2-1; 12 nucleotides match TRBD2. Per the germline V gene, CDR1 is MNHEY and CDR2 is SVGAGI. This CDR3 has 16 residues. V shed 0 bases and J 10 bases; nucleotides not matched to a gene: 7. CDR3 region: CASSYSPGLAGNEQFF. The DNA of the CDR3 is TGTGCCAGCAGTTACTCCCCAGGACTAGCGGGAAACGAGCAGTTCTTC.

The chain uses TRBV6-1 and TRBJ2-1; 7 nucleotides agree with TRBD2. Trimming removed 0 bases from V and 8 bases from J; junction bases left unmatched: 7. The CDR3 is made up of 15 amino acids. CDR1 is MNHNS and CDR2 is SASEGT in the germline V gene. This chain's CDR3 is CASSEALALGYEQFF. Here the CDR3 DNA reads TGTGCCAGCAGTGAAGCACTAGCGCTAGGGTATGAGCAGTTCTTC.

The chain carries TRBV5-6 and TRBJ2-5, with 7 bases lining up with TRBD2. Trimming cost V 4 bases and J 5 bases; bases outside gene matches: 8. This CDR3 spans 14 amino acids. From germline, CDR1 is SGHDT and CDR2 YYEEEE. CDR3 amino acids: CASSRGGVTETQYF. The CDR3 DNA reads as TGTGCCAGCAGCCGTGGGGGGGTCACGGAGACCCAGTACTTC. Drawing the rest from reference TRBV5-6 and TRBJ2-5, the complete variable domain is DAGVTQSPTHLIKTRGQQVTLRCSPKSGHDTVSWYQQALGQGPQFIFQYYEEEERQRGNFPDRFSGHQFPNYSSELNVNALLLGDSALYLCASSRGGVTETQYFGPGTRLLVL.

The CDR3: CASSTRDYVYNEQFF. The CDR3 coding sequence is TGTGCCAGCAGTACCCGGGACTACGTCTACAATGAGCAGTTCTTC. J is TRBJ2-1 and V is TRBV6-5; TRBD2 aligns across 7 bases. Germline V gene data show CDR1 as MNHEY and CDR2 as SVGAGI. The V gene end was trimmed by 5 bases and the J gene end by 3 bases; junction bases not matched to a gene: 7. This CDR3 region has 15 residues.

V is TRBV27 and J is TRBJ2-7; 10 bases agree with TRBD2. V lost 8 bases and J lost 1; bases outside the gene matches: 8. The CDR3 has 15 residues. Germline V lookup: CDR1 MNHEY, CDR2 SMNVEV (reference sequence). As DNA, the CDR3 is TGTGCCAGCTCCGTAACTAGCGGGGCTTCCTACGAGCAGTACTTC. It encodes CASSVTSGASYEQYF.

The chain links TRBV10-3 to TRBJ2-5; tentative D call: TRBD1 (6 bases). Matching the DNA end better, TRBJ2-7 makes the J call doubtful. Per the germline V gene, CDR1 is ENHRY and CDR2 is SYGVKD. This CDR3 is 13 amino acids long. The CDR3, as DNA: TGTGCCATCAGTCAGGACAGCTCCTACGAGCAGTACTTC. Amino acids: CAISQDSSYEQYF.

The chain links TRBV5-1 to TRBJ1-6; possible D gene TRBD1, 6 bases. The CDR3 is 15 residues long. The germline V and J ends were trimmed by 4 bases and 0 bases, with 8 bases remaining between them. Germline CDR1 reads SGHRS; CDR2 reads YFSETQ. CDR3 amino acids: CASSEGGSYNSPLHF. In DNA form, the CDR3 reads TGCGCCAGCAGCGAAGGGGGCTCCTATAATTCACCCCTCCACTTT.

The rearrangement joins TRBV5-4 to TRBJ2-1; TRBD2 agrees at 10 bases. The V gene's germline CDR1 is SGHNT and CDR2 YYREEE (reference sequence). With 4 bases clipped from V and 8 bases from J, the junction kept 12 bases outside the gene matches. This CDR3 contains 16 residues. The CDR3 DNA reads TGTGCCAGCAGCCGAGGGCTAGCGGGAGAGTCGGATGAGCAGTTCTTC. This sequence encodes CASSRGLAGESDEQFF.

This clone came up once. V and J are TRBV6-6 and TRBJ2-5, with TRBD2 identical over 12 bases. After removal of 0 bases from V and 4 bases from J, the junction contained 3 bases not matched to a gene. In germline, CDR1 is MNHNY, CDR2 SVGAGI (reference sequence). The CDR3 contains 16 residues. The chain's CDR3 is CASSYSILAGGETQYF. CDR3 nucleotides: TGTGCCAGCAGTTACTCGATACTAGCGGGAGGAGAGACCCAGTACTTC.

The chain is built from TRBV28 and TRBJ1-2; D is ambiguous. Germline values: CDR1 MDHEN, CDR2 SYDVKM. V lost 3 bases and J 13 bases, leaving 21 bases between the germline ends. CDR3 size: 14 residues. As DNA, the CDR3 is TGTGCCAGCAGTTTCACCCGGGAGGTCCCTGAGTTCACCTTC. Its translation: CASSFTREVPEFTF.

This chain uses TRBV21-1 with TRBJ2-7; the D call TRBD2 from the table was never checked on the DNA. TRBV21-1 is recorded as a pseudogene. The CDR3 totals 12 residues. The CDR3 region has the DNA TGTGCCAGCAGCAAAGGAGTCTACGAGCAGTACTTC. This codes for CASSKGVYEQYF.

The genes are TRBV4-1 and TRBJ2-2; the D gene is possibly TRBD2 (5 bases). The CDR3 totals 13 residues. The germline gives CDR1 MGHRA, CDR2 YSYEKL. V lost 0 bases, J lost 9 bases, and 8 bases lay in between. The CDR3 bases are TGCGCCAGCAGCCAAGATTGGAGGAGGGAGCTGTTTTTT. This translates into CASSQDWRRELFF.

The chain is built from TRBV5-1 and TRBJ1-2; 9 bases line up with TRBD1. CDR3 length: 15 amino acids. Germline assignment: CDR1 SGHRS and CDR2 YFSETQ. V dropped 3 bases and J dropped 3; count of bases not matched to a gene: 6. The CDR3 nucleotides read TGCGCCAGCAGCTCGGAGGGACAGGGAGACTATGGCTACACCTTC. Protein sequence: CASSSEGQGDYGYTF.

The V and J genes are TRBV4-1 and TRBJ2-5, with a possible D match to TRBD1 (5 bases). The J call may be wrong; the DNA end is better matched by TRBJ2-7. Germline V gene sequence: CDR1 MGHRA, CDR2 YSYEKL. This CDR3 contains 22 residues. DNA for the CDR3: TGCGCCAGCAGCCCTACAAGTGGAATTCAACCCTCTCTTGTAGGGGTAGGCTACGAGCAGTACTTC. Translated: CASSPTSGIQPSLVGVGYEQYF.

CDR3 DNA: TGTGCCAGCAGAGGACAGGGCTCATATTTGCACTATGGCTACACCTTC. Protein sequence: CASRGQGSYLHYGYTF. V is TRBV2 and J is TRBJ1-2; 8 bases match TRBD1. The length of the CDR3 is 16 residues. Germline V lookup: CDR1 SNHLY, CDR2 FYNNEI. V shed 6 bases and J 3 bases; nucleotides not matched to a gene: 12.

The CDR3 nucleotides read TGTGCCAGCAGCCCTATTAACACCGGGGAGCTGTTTTTT. Translated, it gives CASSPINTGELFF. V gene TRBV5-6 combines with J gene TRBJ2-2, with D unresolved. CDR3 length: 13 residues. From germline, CDR1 is SGHDT and CDR2 YYEEEE. V lost 4 bases to trimming and J lost 2 bases, with 6 bases between them.

The chain recombines TRBV11-2 with TRBJ2-3; 7 bases align to TRBD2. V was pared by 5 bases and J by 2 bases, with 13 bases of the junction left unmatched. The CDR3 contains 17 residues. Germline CDR1 is SGHAT and CDR2 is FQNNGV. DNA of the CDR3: TGTGCCAGCAGCCTAGCCCCGGGGGACTACAACACAGATACGCAGTATTTT. It encodes CASSLAPGDYNTDTQYF.

The gene calls are TRBV9 and TRBJ2-3; 9 nucleotides align to TRBD2. Germline V gives CDR1 SGDLS, CDR2 YYNGEE. CDR3 length: 14 amino acids. The V gene end was trimmed by 4 bases and the J gene end by 1 base; junction bases not matched to a gene: 1. CDR3 region: CASSPSGGTDTQYF. The CDR3 DNA sequence: TGTGCCAGCAGCCCTAGCGGGGGCACAGATACGCAGTATTTT.